The source of this T cell receptor (beta chain) is a study of blood T cell repertoires in COVID-19. In the study overall: Spain, Italy and the United States supplied samples that represented acute and convalescent COVID-19.

The CDR3 totals 16 residues. Germline CDR1 is KGHSH and CDR2 is LQKENI. The V and J ends lost 3 bases and 0 bases, in that order; junction bases with no gene match: 5. In the original workflow: Estimation of nucleated cell counts was performed using reference gene primer amplification. Clones were sequenced by immunoSEQ multiplex PCR, and TCRdb holds only the in-frame ones, with some missing. For V, J and clone size, that table is used; D and trimming come from the DNA. The sample shows roughly 180,000 clones, around 95% of them seen only once. Patients at the Seattle site were enrolled during active infection and followed longitudinally.

The sample was peripheral blood. The TCR was taken from a man aged 25 to 45 with COVID-19, enrolled during active disease. The chain joins TRBV18 to TRBJ1-1; 9 bases map to TRBD1. This CDR3 is CASSPAGTGLNTEAFF. DNA of the CDR3: TGTGCCAGCTCACCCGCCGGGACAGGGTTGAACACTGAAGCTTTCTTT.